The clone carrying this TCR beta chain was picked up one time. Its antigen is undetermined. This specimen belongs to a study of CD8 T cells in ankylosing spondylitis. The study, taken as a whole, reports: Roughly eight highly homologous variants made up a TCR beta motif that seemed to typify ankylosing spondylitis blood.

TCRdb re-derived calls from the 5' RACE reads in MiXCR, one entry per CDR3 protein. The sample has around 440,000 distinct CDR3 sequences, under 20% seen once. After removal of 4 bases from V and 3 bases from J, the junction contained 6 bases not matched to a gene. The CDR3 sequence is 15 residues long. Germline CDR1 reads KGHSH; CDR2 reads LQKENI. The V gene is TRBV18, the J gene TRBJ1-2; 9 bases map to TRBD1. This TCR was sampled from a male donor with ankylosing spondylitis. The sequencing input was blood, either unsorted or a sorted T cell fraction (not recorded which). Here the CDR3 reads CASSLTGGLDYGYTF. CDR3 nucleotides: TGTGCCAGCTCACTTACAGGGGGCCTGGACTATGGCTACACCTTC. Using reference TRBV18 and TRBJ1-2 for the parts outside the CDR3, the full variable domain is NAGVMQNPRHLVRRRGQEARLRCSPMKGHSHVYWYRQLPEEGLKFMVYLQKENIIDESGMPKERFSAEFPKEGPSILRIQQVVRGDSAAYFCASSLTGGLDYGYTFGSGTRLTVV.